This paragraph covers one T cell receptor (beta chain) sequence. Its cognate antigen is unknown. Second doses that came at about 4 or about 12 weeks were put together. This sample stems from a study of T cell responses to AZD1222 COVID-19 vaccine. Findings and caveats of the study: Donor demographics were predominantly white British with a female majority; clonal diversity may be underestimated.

Data came from immunoSEQ multiplex PCR; TCRdb stores just in-frame clones and leaves some out. This table holds 83,000 or so clones, approximately 90% found once. V lost 5 bases and J 2 bases, leaving 12 bases between the germline ends. CDR1 is MGHDK and CDR2 is SYGVNS in the germline V gene. CDR3 length equals 14 residues. The chain carries TRBV25-1 and TRBJ2-5, with D possibly matching TRBD1 (5 bases). The receptor's source is an adult who received the AZD1222 COVID-19 vaccine. Sequencing was performed on peripheral blood, taken 28 days after the second AZD1222 dose. DNA of the CDR3: TGTGCCAGCAGTCAAGCACAGGATCAAGAGACCCAGTACTTC. This codes for CASSQAQDQETQYF. The complete variable domain, with remaining parts taken from reference TRBV25-1 and TRBJ2-5, reads EADIYQTPRYLVIGTGKKITLECSQTMGHDKMYWYQQDPGMELHLIHYSYGVNSTEKGDLSSESTVSRIRTEHFPLTLESARPSHTSQYLCASSQAQDQETQYFGPGTRLLVL.